The present T cell receptor (beta chain) was sequenced within a study of post-analysis software for immune sequencing data. Study-wide context: Recorded subtypes: relapsing-remitting, secondary progressive, progressive-relapsing; some patients unannotated.

Unique-molecular-identifier-tagged TCR beta cDNA libraries were used. One entry per CDR3 protein, called by TCRdb with MiXCR from the PCR reads. Of about 770,000 distinct CDR3 sequences detected, around 45% appear once; the ten largest clones hold 4.9%. Comments on this clonotype: Its specificity is unknown.

Germline-derived CDR1 and CDR2 are MDHEN and SYDVKM. The length of the CDR3 is 16 residues. The trim removed 5 bases at V and 4 bases at J, leaving 7 bases unmatched. Whole-study findings and limits: F measure grouped same-batch samples tightly together. A few TRBV segments appeared more often in patients than in controls, and TRBV5-6, TRBV5-1 and TRBV20-1 were among these. A significant reduction in normalized Chao1 diversity was observed in multiple sclerosis patients versus controls.

V usage is TRBV28 and J usage is TRBJ2-1; the match to TRBD2 covers 11 bases. The sequencing input was blood. The receptor was isolated from a girl aged 10 to 17 with multiple sclerosis. CDR3 amino acids: CASSAKLAGAYNEQFF. The CDR3 bases are TGTGCCAGCAGTGCGAAACTAGCGGGGGCTTACAATGAGCAGTTCTTC.